This T cell receptor beta chain was sequenced during a study of control samples from healthy donors and cancer patients (dated by TCRdb to about 2020). Deletion took 1 base off V and 1 base off J, with a span of 10 bases between the germline ends. As encoded in the germline V gene, CDR1 is SGHTA while CDR2 is FQGTGA. The CDR3 holds 15 amino acids from the cysteine to the phenylalanine. CDR3 DNA only is kept here, 45 bases in frame from base 1. The protocol used for the library was the immunoSEQ multiplex PCR assay. TCRdb provides this immuneACCESS table in a form limited to in-frame rearrangements. Some clones are lacking; in checked studies, under half of them reflect an unresolved V gene, and why the rest are absent is not known. A total of roughly 200,000 clones appear in this sample, over 85% of them only once. More than 1.1% of the sample is in the top ten clones. This clone is a singleton in its sample. The target of this receptor is not known. No quality values exist for individual bases; no much larger clone is one base distant.

This receptor was identified in a man aged 18 to 30 in good health. The chain links TRBV7-3 with TRBJ2-5; no D gene can be assigned with confidence. Sequenced material: blood. The CDR3 amino acid sequence is: CASSLNGPGQETQYF. The nucleotide sequence reads as follows: TGTGCCAGCAGCTTAAATGGGCCAGGCCAAGAGACCCAGTACTTC.